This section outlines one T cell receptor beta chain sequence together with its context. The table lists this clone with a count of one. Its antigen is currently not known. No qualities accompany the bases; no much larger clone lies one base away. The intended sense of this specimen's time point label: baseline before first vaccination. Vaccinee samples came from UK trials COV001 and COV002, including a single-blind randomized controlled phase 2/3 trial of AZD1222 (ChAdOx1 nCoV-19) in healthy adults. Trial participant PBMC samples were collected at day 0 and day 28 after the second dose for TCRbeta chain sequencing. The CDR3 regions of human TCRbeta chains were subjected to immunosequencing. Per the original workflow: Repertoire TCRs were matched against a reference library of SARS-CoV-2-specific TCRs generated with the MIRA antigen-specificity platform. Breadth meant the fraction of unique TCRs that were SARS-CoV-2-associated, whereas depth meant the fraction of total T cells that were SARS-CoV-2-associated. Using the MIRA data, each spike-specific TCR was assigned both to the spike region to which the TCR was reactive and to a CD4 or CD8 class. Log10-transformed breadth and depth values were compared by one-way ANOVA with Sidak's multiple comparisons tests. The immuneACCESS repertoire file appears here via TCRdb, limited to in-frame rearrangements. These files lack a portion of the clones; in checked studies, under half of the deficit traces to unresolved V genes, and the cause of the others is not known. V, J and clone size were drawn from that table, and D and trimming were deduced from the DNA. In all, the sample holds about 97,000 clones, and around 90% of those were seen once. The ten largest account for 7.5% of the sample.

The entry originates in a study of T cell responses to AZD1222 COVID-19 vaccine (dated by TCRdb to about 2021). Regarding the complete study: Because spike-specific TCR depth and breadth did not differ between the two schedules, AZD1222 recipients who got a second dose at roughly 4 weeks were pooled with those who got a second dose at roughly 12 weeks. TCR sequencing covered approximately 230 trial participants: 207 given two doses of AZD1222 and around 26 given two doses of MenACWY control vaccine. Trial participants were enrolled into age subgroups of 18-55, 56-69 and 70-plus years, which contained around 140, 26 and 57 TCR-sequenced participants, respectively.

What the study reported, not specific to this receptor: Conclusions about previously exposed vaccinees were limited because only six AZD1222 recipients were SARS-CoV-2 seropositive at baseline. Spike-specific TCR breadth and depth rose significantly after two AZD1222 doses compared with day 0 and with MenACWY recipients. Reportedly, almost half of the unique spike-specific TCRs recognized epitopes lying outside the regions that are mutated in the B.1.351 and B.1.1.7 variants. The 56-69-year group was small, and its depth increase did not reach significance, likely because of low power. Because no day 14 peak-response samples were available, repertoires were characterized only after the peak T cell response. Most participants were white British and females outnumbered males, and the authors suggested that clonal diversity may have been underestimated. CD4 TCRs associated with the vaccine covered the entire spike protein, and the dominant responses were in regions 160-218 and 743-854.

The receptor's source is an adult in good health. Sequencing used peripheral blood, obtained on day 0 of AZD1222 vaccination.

CDR3 loop: CASVRDGYNQPQHF. Here is the DNA: TGTGCCAGCGTCCGGGACGGATACAATCAGCCCCAGCATTTT. The chain couples TRBV7-8 to TRBJ1-5; tentative D gene TRBD1, with 5 bases matching. Trimming costs V 8 bases and J 3 bases, and their ends lie 14 bases apart. The CDR3 contains 14 residues, cysteine and phenylalanine counted. Only the CDR3 region is kept as DNA, spanning 42 bases read in frame from base 1. As encoded in the germline V gene, CDR1 is SGHVS while CDR2 is FQNEAQ.